This paragraph covers one T cell receptor beta chain sequence. No antigen is known for it. Primers: 60 Vbeta forward and 13 Jbeta reverse. Profiled with immunoSEQ multiplex PCR; TCRdb holds only in-frame clones, not every one. The sample lists 69,000 or so clones; around 76% were seen once. This specimen comes from a study of cytomegalovirus exposure and HLA in healthy donors. Study results and limitations: Most TCR sequences proved rare, with some public TCRs found in many donors. Other equally common chains were less clonally expanded than HLA-associated TCR beta chains, a later analysis showed.

The CDR3 extends over 11 amino acids. Trimming at V came to 9 bases and at J to 6 bases, leaving 5 bases not matched to a gene. Germline CDR1 MDHEN, CDR2 SYDVKM. The chain carries TRBV28 and TRBJ2-7; 7 bases fit TRBD1. Sequencing was carried out using PBMCs. This TCR was recovered from a man younger than 30 in good health and CMV-seronegative. CDR3 DNA: TGTGCCAGTACGACAGGGTCCGAGCAGTACTTC. It is translated as CASTTGSEQYF.